Shown below are 27 T cell receptor beta chains from a single sample sequenced in a study of CD8+ T cells in alopecia areata. cDNA serving as the sequencing template came from extracted, reverse transcribed RNA. Using immunoSEQ multiplex PCR, the repertoire was profiled, and TCRdb retains in-frame clones only, with some absent. The top ten hold around 2.7% of the sample, which has roughly 120,000 clones, less than 70% seen once. The specimen sequenced was CD4+ T cells sorted from blood. The origin of the receptors is a human donor in good health.

This chain links TRBV19 with TRBJ2-2, with 8 bases that match TRBD1. V was pared by 5 bases and J by 4 bases, with 9 bases of the junction left unmatched. The CDR3 consists of 16 residues. Germline values: CDR1 LNHDA, CDR2 SQIVND (reference sequence). The CDR3, as DNA: TGTGCCAGTAGTGTCAACAGGGGGGTGAGCACCGGGGAGCTGTTTTTT. Residues: CASSVNRGVSTGELFF.

The chain uses TRBV5-1 and TRBJ2-1; 7 bases line up with TRBD2. The CDR3 totals 15 residues. V lost 0 bases, J lost 5 bases, and 5 bases stayed unmatched. In germline, CDR1 is SGHRS, CDR2 YFSETQ. Here the CDR3 reads CASSLGGGQHNEQFF. The CDR3 nucleotides read TGCGCCAGCAGCTTGGGCGGGGGTCAGCACAATGAGCAGTTCTTC.

Only a few counts were recorded for this clone. The rearrangement links TRBV11-2 to TRBJ2-7, with a weak D call TRBD2 (6 bases). The ends were cut back, 5 bases at V and 3 bases at J, with 17 bases in the middle. The CDR3 length is 15 residues. Germline CDR1 reads SGHAT; CDR2 reads FQNNGV. The CDR3 protein is CASSPEGLPYYEQYF. CDR3 DNA: TGTGCCAGCAGCCCCGAGGGACTCCCCTACTACGAGCAGTACTTC.

The chain carries TRBV27 and TRBJ1-3, with no clear D. The CDR3 consists of 16 residues. The V gene lost 0 bases and the J gene lost 4 bases, with 13 bases spanning the gap. Germline V gene lookup returns CDR1 MNHEY and CDR2 SMNVEV (reference sequence). CDR3 in DNA: TGTGCCAGCAGTTTATCACCCAGGCTGGGAGGAAACACCATATATTTT. Translating gives CASSLSPRLGGNTIYF.

A word on this clone: No conserved phenylalanine or tryptophan ends this CDR3, so it is likely a read error. The chain uses TRBV25-1 and TRBJ2-7, with 9 bases lining up with TRBD2. Trimming cost V 4 bases and J 3 bases; bases outside gene matches: 7. Germline loops: CDR1 MGHDK, CDR2 SYGVNS. This CDR3 region has 15 residues. The CDR3 loop is CASSASSGVDYEQYL. In nucleotides, the CDR3 is TGTGCCAGCAGTGCGTCTAGCGGGGTTGACTACGAGCAGTACCTC.

This clone was observed once. This chain joins TRBV4-1 and TRBJ1-2, with TRBD1 matching over 10 bases. The V gene's germline CDR1 is MGHRA and CDR2 YSYEKL. The CDR3 contains 15 residues. With 2 bases clipped from V and 8 bases from J, the junction kept 8 bases outside the gene matches. CDR3 DNA sequence: TGCGCCAGCAGCCAAAGACAGGGGGCGCGGGAAGGCTACACCTTC. Its protein product is CASSQRQGAREGYTF.

The rearrangement joins TRBV5-6 to TRBJ1-2, with D hard to call. Trimming cost V 3 bases and J 4 bases, with 19 bases left between them. Per germline, CDR1 SGHDT and CDR2 YYEEEE. CDR3 length: 16 residues. DNA for the CDR3: TGTGCCAGCAGCTGGTCCGGCCCATTGCTATTCTATGGCTACACCTTC. Translating gives CASSWSGPLLFYGYTF.

This clone has only one observation. J is TRBJ2-7 and V is TRBV18; a possible D gene is TRBD1 (5 bases). Germline CDR1 KGHSH, CDR2 LQKENI. V dropped 3 bases and J dropped 5 bases, with 17 bases sitting between them. The CDR3 consists of 15 residues. The CDR3 DNA reads TGTGCCAGCTCACCTCCTCATGGCAGGGATAACGAGCAGTACTTC. Translation gives CASSPPHGRDNEQYF.

V usage is TRBV6-1 and J usage is TRBJ2-5; D is unresolved. The length of the CDR3 is 14 residues. Trimming shortened V by 4 bases and J by 2 bases, and 11 bases separated the two germline ends. Germline V gene lookup returns CDR1 MNHNS and CDR2 SASEGT. CDR3: CASSARPTQETQYF. CDR3 DNA: TGTGCCAGCAGTGCCCGACCTACGCAAGAGACCCAGTACTTC.

The rearrangement uses TRBV29-1 and TRBJ2-5; D could derive from TRBD1 or TRBD2 (5 bases each). The CDR3 spans 15 residues. CDR1 is SQVTM, CDR2 ANQGSEA, per germline. Trimming took 5 bases from V and 5 from J, leaving 21 bases between them. The CDR3: CSVSGRSLVGETQYF. The CDR3, as DNA: TGCAGCGTTTCGGGGCGATCCTTGGTCGGGGAGACCCAGTACTTC.

The chain has TRBV29-1 and TRBJ1-1, with TRBD1 identical over 9 bases. This CDR3 spans 14 amino acids. CDR1 and CDR2 from the germline V gene are SQVTM and ANQGSEA. Trimming at V came to 7 bases and at J to 8 bases, leaving 14 bases not matched to a gene. The DNA for the CDR3 is TGCAGCGCGGTAGCCGGGACAGGGCGAACCGAAGCTTTCTTT. It translates to CSAVAGTGRTEAFF.

The V gene is TRBV30, the J gene TRBJ2-4; D is possibly TRBD1 (5 bases). The germline V and J ends were trimmed by 2 bases and 1 base, with 9 bases remaining between them. Germline CDR1 is GTSNPN and CDR2 is SVGIG (reference sequence). This CDR3 comprises 14 residues. CDR3 in DNA: TGTGCCTGGAGTCAGGGTTCGGCCAAAAACATTCAGTACTTC. It yields the protein CAWSQGSAKNIQYF.

J is TRBJ2-5 and V is TRBV19; D possibly uses TRBD1 or TRBD2 (5 bases each). V lost 6 bases to trimming and J lost 2 bases, with 10 bases between them. The CDR3 is made up of 13 amino acids. The V gene's germline CDR1 is LNHDA and CDR2 SQIVND (reference sequence). The CDR3 DNA sequence: TGTGCCAGTAGCCAGGGACGGCAAGAGACCCAGTACTTC. It translates to CASSQGRQETQYF. Full variable domain (remainder filled in from reference TRBV19 and TRBJ2-5): DGGITQSPKYLFRKEGQNVTLSCEQNLNHDAMYWYRQDPGQGLRLIYYSQIVNDFQKGDIAEGYSVSREKKESFPLTVTSAQKNPTAFYLCASSQGRQETQYFGPGTRLLVL.

This clone was counted only a few times. The CDR3 sequence is CASSPLKTGDKGYTF. CDR3 DNA sequence: TGTGCCAGCAGCCCTCTTAAGACAGGGGACAAAGGCTACACCTTC. The chain couples TRBV4-2 to TRBJ1-2; 8 bases are shared with TRBD1. CDR1 and CDR2 from the germline V gene are LGHNA and YNFKEQ. The CDR3 runs 15 residues. The J segment lost 8 bases and the V segment lost 4 bases, leaving 12 bases of the junction unmatched.

The chain uses TRBV6-6 and TRBJ1-1; no clear D. V lost 11 bases and J lost 1, with 14 bases in between. This CDR3 is built from 13 residues. The germline V gene has CDR1 MNHNY and CDR2 SVGAGI (reference sequence). The CDR3 protein is CASSPRGNTEAFF. The CDR3 DNA sequence: TGTGCCTCCTCCCCCCGGGGGAACACTGAAGCTTTCTTT.

The rearrangement uses TRBV5-1 and TRBJ2-3; D is perhaps TRBD1 (6 bases). Germline assignment: CDR1 SGHRS and CDR2 YFSETQ. With 0 bases removed from V and 9 bases from J, the gap between germline ends came to 11 bases. This CDR3 has 13 amino acids. CDR3 sequence reads: CASSLDGQGTQYF. Written as DNA, the CDR3 is TGCGCCAGCAGCTTGGATGGGCAGGGGACGCAGTATTTT.

The genes are TRBV5-1 and TRBJ1-2, with D unresolved. The CDR3 consists of 15 residues. V lost 3 bases, J lost 8 bases, and 20 bases lay in between. The germline CDR1 and CDR2 sequences are SGHRS and YFSETQ. The DNA of the CDR3 is TGCGCCAGCAGCTCCACCGGACCCACCTGGGAAGGCTACACCTTC. Translating it yields CASSSTGPTWEGYTF. The full variable domain, in which reference TRBV5-1 and TRBJ1-2 provide the parts outside the CDR3, is KAGVTQTPRYLIKTRGQQVTLSCSPISGHRSVSWYQQTPGQGLQFLFEYFSETQRNKGNFPGRFSGRQFSNSRSEMNVSTLELGDSALYLCASSSTGPTWEGYTFGSGTRLTVV.

This chain links TRBV9 with TRBJ2-3, with 10 bases aligning to TRBD2. The germline gives CDR1 SGDLS, CDR2 YYNGEE. V lost 2 bases and J lost 0; bases outside the gene matches: 3. The CDR3 covers 16 residues. DNA for the CDR3: TGTGCCAGCAGCGTCACTAGCGGGGTTAGCACAGATACGCAGTATTTT. It codes for CASSVTSGVSTDTQYF.

This clone was seen more than once but under ten times. The chain has TRBV4-1 and TRBJ2-3, with no clear D. CDR1 and CDR2 (germline): MGHRA, YSYEKL. The V end lost 5 bases, the J end lost 0 bases, and 15 bases lay between the germline ends. This CDR3 spans 16 amino acids. The CDR3 sequence is CASSSFLSLSTDTQYF. For the CDR3, the DNA is TGCGCCAGCAGCTCCTTTCTTAGCCTCAGCACAGATACGCAGTATTTT.

This clone appeared a few times. The chain combines TRBV29-1 with TRBJ2-2; 10 bases map to TRBD1. The CDR3 runs 15 residues. The junction had 6 bases not matched to a gene; V was cut back by 4 bases and J by 4 bases. Looked up from germline, CDR1 is SQVTM and CDR2 is ANQGSEA. The CDR3 sequence is CSVGGQGTVTGELFF. CDR3 coding DNA: TGCAGCGTTGGGGGACAGGGGACAGTCACCGGGGAGCTGTTTTTT.

This clone came up a few times. The rearrangement links TRBV6-6 to TRBJ2-2; D possibly uses TRBD1 or TRBD2 (5 bases each). Trimming left V 0 bases short and J 4 bases short, with 6 bases between. The CDR3 covers 14 residues. Germline V lookup: CDR1 MNHNY, CDR2 SVGAGI (reference sequence). The CDR3 sequence is CASSYSGTTGELFF. The CDR3 bases are TGTGCCAGCAGTTACTCAGGGACCACCGGGGAGCTGTTTTTT.

The J gene is TRBJ2-7, the V gene TRBV29-1; 10 nucleotides agree with TRBD2. The CDR3 extends over 14 amino acids. Losses at the gene ends were 6 bases for V and 5 bases for J; bases not matched to a gene: 10. Germline CDR1 SQVTM, CDR2 ANQGSEA. Written as DNA, the CDR3 is TGCAGCGTGGCCTCTAGCGGGGGTGGCCACGAGCAGTACTTC. This codes for CSVASSGGGHEQYF.

J is TRBJ2-5 and V is TRBV7-2; tentatively, D is TRBD2 (5 bases). The CDR3 covers 12 residues. Trimming pared 3 bases from V and 5 bases from J, leaving 7 bases between. Germline V lookup: CDR1 SGHTA, CDR2 FQGNSA. The CDR3 sequence: CASSLRRETQYF. DNA for the CDR3: TGTGCCAGCAGCTTGCGGAGGGAGACCCAGTACTTC. Supplemented by reference TRBV7-2 and TRBJ2-5, the full variable domain reads GAGVSQSPSNKVTEKGKDVELRCDPISGHTALYWYRQSLGQGLEFLIYFQGNSAPDKSGLPSDRFSAERTGGSVSTLTIQRTQQEDSAVYLCASSLRRETQYFGPGTRLLVL.

The CDR3 DNA reads as TGCAGCGTCCGACTAGTGGGAAGCATTGAGCAGTTCTTC. It yields the protein CSVRLVGSIEQFF. The chain joins TRBV29-1 to TRBJ2-1; possible D gene TRBD2, 6 bases. Trimming took off 6 bases at V and 9 bases at J, with 18 bases between the two ends. The CDR3 has 13 amino acids. Per germline, CDR1 SQVTM and CDR2 ANQGSEA.

The V call is TRBV7-2, the J call TRBJ2-3; D gene ambiguous. V lost 4 bases to trimming and J lost 2 bases, with 7 bases between them. This CDR3 spans 13 amino acids. The germline CDR1 and CDR2 sequences are SGHTA and FQGNSA. The CDR3 protein is CASSSSYTDTQYF. The CDR3 DNA is TGTGCCAGCAGCTCCTCATACACAGATACGCAGTATTTT.

The chain combines TRBV2 with TRBJ2-7; weak D call: TRBD1 (6 bases). CDR1 is SNHLY, CDR2 FYNNEI, per germline. The CDR3 extends over 13 amino acids. V gave up 5 bases and J gave up 2 bases, with 10 bases separating them. CDR3 loop: CASSKGGAYEQYF. Written as DNA, the CDR3 is TGTGCCAGCAGTAAAGGGGGAGCCTACGAGCAGTACTTC.

The gene calls are TRBV25-1 and TRBJ2-7; TRBD2 agrees at 9 bases. The V gene end was trimmed by 3 bases and the J gene end by 9 bases; junction bases not matched to a gene: 6. From germline, CDR1 is MGHDK and CDR2 SYGVNS. The CDR3 runs 13 residues. The CDR3 loop reads CASSDGGGGLQYF. CDR3 bases: TGTGCCAGCAGTGACGGCGGGGGGGGCTTGCAGTACTTC.